This T cell receptor beta chain was observed in a study of patients and donors after allogeneic stem cell transplantation (dated by TCRdb to the early 2020s). Receptor libraries were prepared by RT-PCR. The sequencing machine was a NextSeq 550. TCRdb took the public reads, trimmed them with fastp at Q25, ran MiXCR for clone calling and kept in-frame beta chains. Every entry covers one CDR3 protein and lists the most common genes and DNA from its rows. The sample table lists roughly 960,000 distinct CDR3 sequences, 15% to 20% of them with a count of one. Around 6% of the sample comes from the top ten. A word on this clonotype: Which antigen it targets is not known. Base qualities are not at hand, and no much larger clone is one base apart.

V trim: 2 bases; J trim: 5 bases; unmatched bases: 10. Measured from the cysteine to the phenylalanine, the CDR3 is 15 residues long. This entry keeps only the CDR3 DNA: 45 bases, framed from base 1. According to the germline V gene, CDR1 reads SGHRS and CDR2 reads YFSETQ. The TCR sequence derives from a human donor who was either an allogeneic HSCT recipient or a stem cell or donor lymphocyte infusion donor (not recorded which). It is not recorded whose cells these are; they may come from a transplant donor. Sequencing was carried out using blood, either unsorted or a sorted T cell fraction (not recorded which). The chain is made from TRBV5-1 and TRBJ2-7; TRBD1 lines up with 7 middle nucleotides. CDR3 region: CASSFPGQTSHEQYF. The DNA sequence reads TGCGCCAGCAGCTTCCCGGGACAGACTTCCCACGAGCAGTACTTC.